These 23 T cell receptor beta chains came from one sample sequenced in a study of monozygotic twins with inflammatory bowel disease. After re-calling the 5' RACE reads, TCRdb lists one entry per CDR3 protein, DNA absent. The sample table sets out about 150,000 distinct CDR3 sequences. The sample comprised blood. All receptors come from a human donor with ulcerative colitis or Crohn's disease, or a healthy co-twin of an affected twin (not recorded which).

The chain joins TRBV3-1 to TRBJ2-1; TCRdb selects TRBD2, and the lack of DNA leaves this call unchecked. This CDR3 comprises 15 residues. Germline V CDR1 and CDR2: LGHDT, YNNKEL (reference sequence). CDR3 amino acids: CASSQDGRGVNEQFF.

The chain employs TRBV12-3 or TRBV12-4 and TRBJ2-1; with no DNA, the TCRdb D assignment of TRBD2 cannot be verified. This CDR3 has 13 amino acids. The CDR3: CASSLIAGHEQFF.

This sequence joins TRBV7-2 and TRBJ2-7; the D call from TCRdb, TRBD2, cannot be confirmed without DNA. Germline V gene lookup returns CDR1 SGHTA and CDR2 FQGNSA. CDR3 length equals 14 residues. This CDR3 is CASSLAGGIQEQYF.

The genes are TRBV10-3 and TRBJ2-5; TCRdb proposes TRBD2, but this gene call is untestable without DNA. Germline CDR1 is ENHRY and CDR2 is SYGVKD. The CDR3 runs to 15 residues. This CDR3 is CAISDRRGPEETQYF.

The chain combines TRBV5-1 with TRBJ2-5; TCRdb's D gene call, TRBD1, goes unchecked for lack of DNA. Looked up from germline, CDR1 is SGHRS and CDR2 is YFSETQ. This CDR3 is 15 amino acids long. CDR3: CASSLGQVVEETQYF.

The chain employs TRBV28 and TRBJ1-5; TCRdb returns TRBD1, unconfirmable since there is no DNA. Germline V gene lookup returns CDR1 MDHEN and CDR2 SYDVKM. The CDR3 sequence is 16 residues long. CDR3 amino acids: CASLEGSGFSNQPQHF.

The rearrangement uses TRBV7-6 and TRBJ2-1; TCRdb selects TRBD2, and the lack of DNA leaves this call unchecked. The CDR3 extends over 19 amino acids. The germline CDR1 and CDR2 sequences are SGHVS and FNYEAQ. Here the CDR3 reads CASRRGWSSGRTTYNEQFF.

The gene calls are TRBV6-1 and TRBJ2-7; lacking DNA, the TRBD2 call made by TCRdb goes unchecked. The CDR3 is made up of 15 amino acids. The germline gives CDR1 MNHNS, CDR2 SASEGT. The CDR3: CASRGLAGGHYEQYF.

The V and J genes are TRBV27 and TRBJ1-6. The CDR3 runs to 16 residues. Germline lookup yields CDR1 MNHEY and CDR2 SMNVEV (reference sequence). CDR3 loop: CASSLRVGSNNSPLHF.

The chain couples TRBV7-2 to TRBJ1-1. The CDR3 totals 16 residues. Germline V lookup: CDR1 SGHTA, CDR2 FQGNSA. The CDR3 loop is CASSPSGYRMNTEAFF.

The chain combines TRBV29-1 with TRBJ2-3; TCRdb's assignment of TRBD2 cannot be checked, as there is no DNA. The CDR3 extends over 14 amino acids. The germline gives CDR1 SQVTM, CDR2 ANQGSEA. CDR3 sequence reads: CSVDSSGITDTQYF.

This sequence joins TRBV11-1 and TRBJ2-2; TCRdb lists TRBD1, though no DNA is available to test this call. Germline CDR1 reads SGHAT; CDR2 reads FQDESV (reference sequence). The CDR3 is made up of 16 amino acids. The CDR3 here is CASSQGLGAGSGELFF.

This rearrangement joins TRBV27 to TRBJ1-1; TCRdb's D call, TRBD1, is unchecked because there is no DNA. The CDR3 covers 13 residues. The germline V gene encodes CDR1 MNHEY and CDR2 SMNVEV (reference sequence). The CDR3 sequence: CASSLVAGTGAFF.

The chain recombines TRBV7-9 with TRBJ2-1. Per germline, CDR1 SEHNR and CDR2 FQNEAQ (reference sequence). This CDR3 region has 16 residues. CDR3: CASSGPQGSSYNEQFF.

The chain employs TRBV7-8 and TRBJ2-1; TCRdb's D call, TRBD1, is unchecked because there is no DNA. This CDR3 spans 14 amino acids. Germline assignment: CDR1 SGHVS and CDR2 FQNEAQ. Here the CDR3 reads CASSPAPTYNEQFF.

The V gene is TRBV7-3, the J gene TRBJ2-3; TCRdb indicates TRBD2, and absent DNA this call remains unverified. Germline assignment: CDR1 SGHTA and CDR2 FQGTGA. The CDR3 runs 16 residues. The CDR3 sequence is CASSLLAGVLTDTQYF. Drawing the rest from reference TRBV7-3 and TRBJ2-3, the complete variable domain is GAGVSQTPSNKVTEKGKYVELRCDPISGHTALYWYRQSLGQGPEFLIYFQGTGAADDSGLPNDRFFAVRPEGSVSTLKIQRTERGDSAVYLCASSLLAGVLTDTQYFGPGTRLTVL.

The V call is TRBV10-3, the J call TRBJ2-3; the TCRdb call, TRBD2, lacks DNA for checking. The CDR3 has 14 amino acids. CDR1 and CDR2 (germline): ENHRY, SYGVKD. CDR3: CATGLPTSTDTQYF.

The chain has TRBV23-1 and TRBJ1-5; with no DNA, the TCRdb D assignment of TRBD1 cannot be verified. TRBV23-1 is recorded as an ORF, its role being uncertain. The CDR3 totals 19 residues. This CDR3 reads CASSKDPDSRKRVNQPQHF.

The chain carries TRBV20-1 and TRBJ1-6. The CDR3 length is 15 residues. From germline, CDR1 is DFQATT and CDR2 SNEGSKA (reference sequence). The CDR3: CSARVTEAVNSPLHF.

The CDR3 is CASSLGAGRGAYGYTF. The V and J genes are TRBV11-2 and TRBJ1-2; the D gene TCRdb calls, TRBD1, cannot be checked with no DNA. From germline, CDR1 is SGHAT and CDR2 FQNNGV. The CDR3 is made up of 16 amino acids.

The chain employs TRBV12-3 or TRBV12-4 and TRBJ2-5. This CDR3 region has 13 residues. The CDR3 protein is CASSFSGQETQYF.

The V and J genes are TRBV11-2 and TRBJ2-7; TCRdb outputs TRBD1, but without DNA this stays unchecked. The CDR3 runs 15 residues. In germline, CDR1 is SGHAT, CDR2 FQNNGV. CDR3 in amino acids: CASRYRDRDSYEQYF.

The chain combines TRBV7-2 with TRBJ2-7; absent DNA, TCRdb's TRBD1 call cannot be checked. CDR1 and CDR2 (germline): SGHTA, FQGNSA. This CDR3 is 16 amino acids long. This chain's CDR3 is CASSLTGQGFSYEQYF.